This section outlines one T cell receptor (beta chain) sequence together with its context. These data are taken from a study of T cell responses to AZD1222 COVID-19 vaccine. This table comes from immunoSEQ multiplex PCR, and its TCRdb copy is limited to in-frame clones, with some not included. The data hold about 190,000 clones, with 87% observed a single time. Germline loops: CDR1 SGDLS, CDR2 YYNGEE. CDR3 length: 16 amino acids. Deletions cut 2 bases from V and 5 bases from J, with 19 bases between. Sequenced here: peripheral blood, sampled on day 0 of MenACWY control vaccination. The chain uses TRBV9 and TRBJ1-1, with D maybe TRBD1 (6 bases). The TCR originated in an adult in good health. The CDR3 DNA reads TGTGCCAGCAGCGTGGCCGGGGGGCTCGGAAGGACTGAAGCTTTCTTT. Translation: CASSVAGGLGRTEAFF.